The 3 T cell receptor beta chains given below trace back to one sample, sequenced in a study of read filtering for tumor transcriptome and immune sequencing. This library used approximately 370 ng RNA and molecular barcoded adaptors spanning alpha/delta and beta/gamma chains. Each CDR3 protein is one row after TCRdb ran MiXCR on the reads. The sample carries some 22,000 distinct CDR3 sequences, 20% to 25% recorded once. What was sequenced was a population of CD138-negative cells sorted from bone marrow. The receptors come from a donor at least 40 years old with multiple myeloma.

The chain recombines TRBV24-1 with TRBJ2-2, with a weak D call TRBD2 (6 bases). The V end lost 4 bases, the J end lost 7 bases, and 18 bases lay between the germline ends. The CDR3 has 16 amino acids. Germline V gives CDR1 KGHDR, CDR2 SFDVKD. The CDR3 protein is CATSDSIGSHLGELFF. CDR3 sequence (DNA): TGTGCCACCAGTGACTCCATCGGGAGTCATCTCGGGGAGCTGTTTTTT.

A note on this clonotype: A clone one base away is much larger, so this may be a read error. The rearrangement joins TRBV6-2 or TRBV6-3 to TRBJ2-7, with unresolved D. Looked up from germline, CDR1 is MNHEY and CDR2 is SVGEGT. This CDR3 comprises 13 residues. The CDR3 reads CVSSYWMDPGRYF. The CDR3 DNA reads as TGTGTCAGCAGTTACTGGATGGACCCGGGTCGGTACTTC.

This clonotype was observed at least ten times. The genes are TRBV29-1 and TRBJ1-1; no clear D. Trimming removed 2 bases from V and 11 bases from J, with 18 bases in between. The CDR3 sequence is 13 residues long. Germline loops: CDR1 SQVTM, CDR2 ANQGSEA. In nucleotides, the CDR3 is TGCAGCGTTGAAACGGGCAGTTCACTCTTGGCTTTCTTT. The encoded protein is CSVETGSSLLAFF. Complete variable domain (other parts from reference TRBV29-1 and TRBJ1-1): SAVISQKPSRDICQRGTSLTIQCQVDSQVTMMFWYRQQPGQSLTLIATANQGSEATYESGFVIDKFPISRPNLTFSTLTVSNMSPEDSSIYLCSVETGSSLLAFFGQGTRLTVV.